This T cell receptor beta chain was obtained from a study of shared clonotypes between healthy human individuals. Profiled with immunoSEQ multiplex PCR; TCRdb holds only in-frame clones, not every one. This sample yields fewer than 3 million clones, of which roughly 92% are seen a single time; 0.37% belongs to the top ten. The V gene's germline CDR1 is MDHEN and CDR2 SYDVKM. This CDR3 has 16 residues. With V trimmed by 3 bases and J by 5 bases, 6 bases remained unmatched. The count of this clone is one. The receptor comes from a man between 18 and 35 years old in good health. Some clones in this sample may be carry-over from other donors' samples. The sample taken for sequencing was naive CD4+ T cells from PBMCs. Sample subset: CD45RA+ positively selected. The chain employs TRBV28 and TRBJ2-2; 10 nucleotides agree with TRBD1. CDR3 nucleotide sequence: TGTGCCAGCAGTTTTATCCGGACAGGGGGGACCGGGGAGCTGTTTTTT. Amino acids: CASSFIRTGGTGELFF.